This is a list of T cell receptor beta chains from one sample in a study of identical twins. Each CDR3 protein is one row after TCRdb ran MiXCR on the 5' RACE reads. This repertoire shows about 920,000 distinct CDR3 sequences, 10% to 15% found once; its top ten account for 1.5% to 2%. Separately, the same data were catalogued under a study of yellow fever vaccine responses in identical twins.

Material for sequencing was PBMCs. These receptors were collected from a woman between 18 and 30 years old in good health. Each CDR3 is given with its conserved first and last residue. The order of the fields is V gene, clone size, D gene, J gene, CDR3 DNA, CDR3 protein. D genes are given only for firm matches. Clone sizes are given selectively: once, few, many, or a class where the clone is expanded.

V: TRBV3-1; size: few; D: TRBD1; J: TRBJ2-7; DNA: TGTGCCAGCAGCCTCTGGACAGGGGGCTACAACGAGCAGTACTTC; CDR3: CASSLWTGGYNEQYF
V: TRBV6-1; size: NA; D: TRBD1; J: TRBJ1-4; DNA: TGTGCCAGCAGCGACGTCGACAGGGGGGTTGAAAAACTGTTTTTT; CDR3: CASSDVDRGVEKLFF
V: TRBV2; size: NA; D: NA; J: TRBJ2-3; DNA: TGTGCCAGCAGTGGCGATCCCCCAGATACGCAGTATTTT; CDR3: CASSGDPPDTQYF
V: TRBV20-1; size: once; D: TRBD1; J: TRBJ1-6; DNA: TGCAGTGCTAGAGCTCCAGGGGGTAGTTCACCCCTCCACTTT; CDR3: CSARAPGGSSPLHF
V: TRBV11-2; size: NA; D: NA; J: TRBJ2-7; DNA: TGTGCCAGCAGCCGGACGGTTCCGATCCCCCCCATGATTATCGAGCAGTACTTC; CDR3: CASSRTVPIPPMIIEQYF
V: TRBV12-3/TRBV12-4; size: many; D: NA; J: TRBJ2-5; DNA: TGTGCCAGCAGTTTTAACGAGATGGCCCAGTACTTC; CDR3: CASSFNEMAQYF
V: TRBV11-2; size: few; D: NA; J: TRBJ2-1; DNA: TGTGCCAGCAGCCGAGTTCCGGATGAGCAGTTCTTC; CDR3: CASSRVPDEQFF
V: TRBV4-1; size: few; D: NA; J: TRBJ2-7; DNA: TGCGCCAGCAGCCACCTTCAGGAAATGGAGCAGTACTTC; CDR3: CASSHLQEMEQYF
V: TRBV6-1; size: many; D: TRBD2; J: TRBJ2-3; DNA: TGTGCCAGCAGAGGACTAGCGGGCACAGATACGCAGTATTTT; CDR3: CASRGLAGTDTQYF
V: TRBV10-3; size: NA; D: TRBD2; J: TRBJ2-7; DNA: TGTGCCATCGGGGGGGGCGAGCAGTACTTC; CDR3: CAIGGGEQYF
V: TRBV5-1; size: many; D: TRBD1; J: TRBJ2-4; DNA: TGCGCCAGCAGCTTTGGACAGGGGCTGTTAGCCAAAAACATTCAGTACTTC; CDR3: CASSFGQGLLAKNIQYF
V: TRBV20-1; size: few; D: TRBD2; J: TRBJ2-1; DNA: TGCAGTGCTAGCGTAGCGGGACCCTACAATGAGCAGTTCTTC; CDR3: CSASVAGPYNEQFF
V: TRBV27; size: few; D: TRBD1; J: TRBJ2-2; DNA: TGTGCCAGCAAAGGGGACAGGGGTAACACCGGGGAGCTGTTTTTT; CDR3: CASKGDRGNTGELFF
V: TRBV5-1; size: few; D: NA; J: TRBJ2-3; DNA: TGCGCCAGCAGCTTGGCTCTCGTGGGCACAGATACGCAGTATTTT; CDR3: CASSLALVGTDTQYF
V: TRBV15; size: few; D: NA; J: TRBJ2-3; DNA: TGTGCCACCAGCAGAGATCTGGTAGGGGCCACAGATACGCAGTATTTT; CDR3: CATSRDLVGATDTQYF
V: TRBV20-1; size: few; D: TRBD2; J: TRBJ2-1; DNA: TGCAGTGCTAGAGATAAGCGGGGGGTTGGTCTTGAGCAGTTCTTC; CDR3: CSARDKRGVGLEQFF
V: TRBV7-9; size: NA; D: TRBD2; J: TRBJ2-1; DNA: TGTGCCAGCACCCAGCGGGGATGGGGCAATGAGCAGTTCTTC; CDR3: CASTQRGWGNEQFF
V: TRBV10-3; size: many; D: TRBD2; J: TRBJ2-2; DNA: TGTGCCATCAGTGAGCCGCCAGGACTAGCCGGGGAGCTGTTTTTT; CDR3: CAISEPPGLAGELFF
V: TRBV12-3/TRBV12-4; size: few; D: NA; J: TRBJ2-7; DNA: TGTGCCAGCAGTTTGCTGGGGAGGGGGTACGAGCAGTACTTC; CDR3: CASSLLGRGYEQYF
V: TRBV10-3; size: NA; D: TRBD1; J: TRBJ1-5; DNA: TGTGCCATCAGCGGACAGGGGGGACATAGCAATCAGCCCCAGCATTTT; CDR3: CAISGQGGHSNQPQHF
V: TRBV12-3/TRBV12-4; size: few; D: NA; J: TRBJ1-1; DNA: TGTGCCAGCAGTTTAAGTGTAACTGAAGCTTTCTTT; CDR3: CASSLSVTEAFF
V: TRBV7-8; size: NA; D: NA; J: TRBJ2-1; DNA: TGTGCCAGCAGCTTGAACGCAGGACTATCATACAATGAGCAGTTCTTC; CDR3: CASSLNAGLSYNEQFF
V: TRBV7-3; size: NA; D: NA; J: TRBJ2-1; DNA: TGTGCCAATCAGGGGCTTTCGGGTGATAATGAGCAGTTCTTC; CDR3: CANQGLSGDNEQFF
V: TRBV29-1; size: many; D: NA; J: TRBJ1-4; DNA: TGCAGCGTTGCAGATAATAATGAAAAACTGTTTTTT; CDR3: CSVADNNEKLFF
V: TRBV5-1; size: many; D: NA; J: TRBJ2-2; DNA: TGCGCCAGCAGAGCCCGGGACATTAACACCGGGGAGCTGTTTTTT; CDR3: CASRARDINTGELFF
V: TRBV19; size: few; D: NA; J: TRBJ1-2; DNA: TGTGCCAGGGGTTTGCTCCTGGTGACAGCTTACTATGGCTACACCTTC; CDR3: CARGLLLVTAYYGYTF
V: TRBV7-3; size: few; D: NA; J: TRBJ2-2; DNA: TGTGCCAGCAGCGTCCGCTCTAGGGATACCGGGGAGCTGTTTTTT; CDR3: CASSVRSRDTGELFF
V: TRBV27; size: NA; D: TRBD2; J: TRBJ2-5; DNA: TGTGCCAGCAGTTTAATCTCTAGCGGAAACCAAGAGACCCAGTACTTC; CDR3: CASSLISSGNQETQYF
V: TRBV20-1; size: many; D: NA; J: TRBJ1-1; DNA: TGCAGTGCTAGAGATCTCGGGACGAACACTGAAGCTTTCTTT; CDR3: CSARDLGTNTEAFF